Below, 22 T cell receptor beta chains from the same sample are listed, as sequenced in a study of CD8 T cells in Susac syndrome. Random hexamers were used to reverse transcribe the RNA input (about 0.45 to 1 ug). TCRdb processed the immunoSEQ multiplex PCR reads anew with MiXCR; each CDR3 protein has one entry. This sample has around 300,000 distinct CDR3 sequences, with around 89% found just once. The source material was CD8+ T cells from PBMCs. Source of these receptors: a human donor with multiple sclerosis.

The chain is built from TRBV25-1 and TRBJ2-2; 7 nucleotides align to TRBD2. The V gene's germline CDR1 is MGHDK and CDR2 SYGVNS. Trimming at V came to 3 bases and at J to 9 bases, leaving 7 bases not matched to a gene. This CDR3 contains 14 residues. CDR3 bases: TGTGCCAGCAGTGACCGGCGGGAGACCAGGGAGCTGTTTTTT. Its protein product is CASSDRRETRELFF.

V and J are TRBV10-3 and TRBJ2-2; 9 positions agree with TRBD2. V lost 6 bases and J lost 1; bases outside the gene matches: 6. This CDR3 spans 16 amino acids. CDR1 and CDR2 from the germline V gene are ENHRY and SYGVKD. For the CDR3, the DNA is TGTGCCATCAGCCAGACTAGCGGCCAGAACACCGGGGAGCTGTTTTTT. It specifies CAISQTSGQNTGELFF.

This chain uses TRBV5-3 with TRBJ2-2; tentative D call: TRBD2 (5 bases). TRBV5-3 is labeled an ORF, and its function is uncertain. The CDR3 covers 15 residues. The V end lost 4 bases, the J end lost 4 bases, and 14 bases lay between the germline ends. CDR3 DNA: TGTGCCAGAAGCCGGAGGTCTTGCGCCACCGGGGAGCTGTTTTTT. The encoded protein is CARSRRSCATGELFF.

This rearrangement joins TRBV12-3 or TRBV12-4 to TRBJ1-5, with D uncertain. The CDR3 sequence is 16 residues long. The ends were cut back, 6 bases at V and 0 bases at J, with 15 bases in the middle. The CDR3 loop reads CASSLGFDFSNQPQHF. The CDR3 region has the DNA TGTGCCAGCAGCCTAGGGTTCGATTTTAGCAATCAGCCCCAGCATTTT.

The chain has TRBV6-2 or TRBV6-3 and TRBJ2-7; 10 bases fit TRBD2. This CDR3 has 16 amino acids. Per the germline V gene, CDR1 is MNHEY and CDR2 is SVGEGT. Germline trimming cut 5 bases from V and 2 bases from J; bases unmatched to any gene: 9. CDR3 sequence (DNA): TGTGCCAGCAGTGATACTAGCGGGACGACTGCCTACGAGCAGTACTTC. Translating it yields CASSDTSGTTAYEQYF.

The gene calls are TRBV29-1 and TRBJ2-7; no clear D. Germline CDR1 reads SQVTM; CDR2 reads ANQGSEA. The CDR3 length is 15 residues. The CDR3 sequence is CRHAVGKRYSYEQYF. CDR3 in DNA: TGCAGACACGCTGTTGGGAAGAGATACTCCTACGAGCAGTACTTC.

The chain uses TRBV4-2 and TRBJ1-1, with TRBD1 identical over 7 bases. The CDR3 consists of 15 residues. The ends lost 4 bases at V and 1 base at J; junction bases unmatched: 6. Looked up from germline, CDR1 is LGHNA and CDR2 is YNFKEQ. CDR3 sequence (DNA): TGTGCCAGCAGCCTTATGACAGGGACGAACACTGAAGCTTTCTTT. Its protein product is CASSLMTGTNTEAFF.

V is TRBV15 and J is TRBJ1-5; 8 nucleotides line up with TRBD1. This CDR3 has 15 residues. Germline V lookup: CDR1 LNHNV, CDR2 YYDKDF (reference sequence). The ends lost 0 bases at V and 6 bases at J; junction bases unmatched: 4. CDR3 DNA: TGTGCCACCAGCAGAGACAGGGGGCTGAGTCAGCCCCAGCATTTT. It yields the protein CATSRDRGLSQPQHF. The complete variable domain, with remaining parts taken from reference TRBV15 and TRBJ1-5, reads DAMVIQNPRYQVTQFGKPVTLSCSQTLNHNVMYWYQQKSSQAPKLLFHYYDKDFNNEADTPDNFQSRRPNTSFCFLDIRSPGLGDTAMYLCATSRDRGLSQPQHFGDGTRLSIL.

This chain uses TRBV9 with TRBJ2-2, with unresolved D. Trimming removed 3 bases from V and 2 bases from J, with 11 bases in between. CDR1 and CDR2 from the germline V gene are SGDLS and YYNGEE. This CDR3 region has 15 residues. CDR3 nucleotides: TGTGCCAGCAGCGCCTACCCAGATAACACCGGGGAGCTGTTTTTT. It translates to CASSAYPDNTGELFF.

The rearrangement uses TRBV21-1 and TRBJ2-7; the table gives TRBD1 as D, unverified against the DNA. TRBV21-1 is a pseudogene segment. CDR3 length equals 17 residues. The CDR3 sequence: CASSKVNRGPWAYEQYF. In DNA form, the CDR3 reads TGTGCCAGCAGCAAAGTCAACCGGGGACCCTGGGCCTACGAGCAGTACTTC.

The chain links TRBV6-2 or TRBV6-3 to TRBJ1-5; weak D call: TRBD1 (5 bases). V shed 6 bases and J shed 2 bases, with 14 bases lying between them. CDR3 length: 15 residues. CDR1 and CDR2 (germline): MNHEY, SVGEGT. CDR3 in amino acids: CASSPDGGGNQPQHF. Written as DNA, the CDR3 is TGTGCCAGCAGCCCGGATGGGGGAGGCAATCAGCCCCAGCATTTT.

The chain has TRBV28 and TRBJ2-7; D remains ambiguous. Trimming took off 3 bases at V and 0 bases at J, with 21 bases between the two ends. Germline loops: CDR1 MDHEN, CDR2 SYDVKM. The CDR3 has 18 residues. In DNA form, the CDR3 reads TGTGCCAGCAGTTTTCCGGACGCATCTATCCGAAGCTCCTACGAGCAGTACTTC. This sequence encodes CASSFPDASIRSSYEQYF.

This clonotype was counted a single time. The chain recombines TRBV28 with TRBJ1-3; D gene unclear. Deletions cut 3 bases from V and 1 base from J, with 10 bases between. The germline CDR1 and CDR2 sequences are MDHEN and SYDVKM. The CDR3 runs to 15 residues. The CDR3 reads CASSFSDFSGNTIYF. The CDR3, as DNA: TGTGCCAGCAGTTTTTCGGACTTTTCTGGAAACACCATATATTTT.

Here the CDR3 reads CASNPAGTIYEQYF. CDR3 in DNA: TGTGCCAGCAACCCAGCAGGGACAATCTACGAGCAGTACTTC. The chain is built from TRBV27 and TRBJ2-7; a weak D match, TRBD1 (6 bases). CDR3 length: 14 residues. Germline-derived CDR1 and CDR2 are MNHEY and SMNVEV (reference sequence). Trimming left V 7 bases short and J 3 bases short, with 16 bases between.

J is TRBJ2-4 and V is TRBV4-3; 8 bases agree with TRBD2. Germline V lookup: CDR1 LGHNA, CDR2 YSLEER. After removal of 1 base from V and 3 bases from J, the junction contained 2 bases not matched to a gene. The CDR3 runs to 15 residues. DNA of the CDR3: TGCGCCAGCAGCCAAGCCGGGGGGGGCAAAAACATTCAGTACTTC. It codes for CASSQAGGGKNIQYF.

This sequence joins TRBV25-1 and TRBJ1-2; 8 nucleotides match TRBD1. V shed 3 bases, J shed 6 bases, and the junction held 9 bases outside the gene matches. Germline assignment: CDR1 MGHDK and CDR2 SYGVNS. CDR3 length: 15 residues. The chain's CDR3 is CASSDWGRGRDGYTF. The CDR3 DNA follows: TGTGCCAGCAGTGATTGGGGCAGGGGGCGCGATGGCTACACCTTC.

The chain employs TRBV30 and TRBJ2-2; 7 bases fit TRBD1. Per germline, CDR1 GTSNPN and CDR2 SVGIG (reference sequence). The CDR3 is 15 residues long. V lost 4 bases and J lost 6; bases outside the gene matches: 11. The CDR3 DNA sequence: TGTGCCTGGACCCAACCGGACCAGGGGGCCGGGGAGCTGTTTTTT. Its protein product is CAWTQPDQGAGELFF.

V usage is TRBV4-1 and J usage is TRBJ1-5; D ambiguous. The CDR3 is 15 amino acids. CDR1 and CDR2 from the germline V gene are MGHRA and YSYEKL. The germline V and J ends were trimmed by 0 bases and 4 bases, with 10 bases remaining between them. The CDR3 is CASSQELTGNQPQHF. DNA of the CDR3: TGCGCCAGCAGCCAAGAATTAACGGGAAATCAGCCCCAGCATTTT.

V and J are TRBV27 and TRBJ2-1; D call uncertain. Germline lookup yields CDR1 MNHEY and CDR2 SMNVEV (reference sequence). The V gene lost 5 bases and the J gene lost 4 bases, with 9 bases spanning the gap. This CDR3 comprises 13 residues. CDR3 nucleotide sequence: TGTGCCAGCAGTCCAGGCGTGTACAATGAGCAGTTCTTC. Its translation is CASSPGVYNEQFF.

The count of this clonotype is one. The genes are TRBV20-1 and TRBJ2-4, with 16 bases aligning to TRBD2. V gave up 4 bases and J gave up 0 bases; unmatched junction bases: 9. This CDR3 is built from 19 residues. The germline V gene has CDR1 DFQATT and CDR2 SNEGSKA (reference sequence). The CDR3 protein is CSATSPGTSGRAAKNIQYF. The CDR3 coding sequence is TGCAGTGCTACTTCCCCCGGGACTAGCGGGAGGGCAGCCAAAAACATTCAGTACTTC.

This clonotype occurred a few times. The chain employs TRBV6-1 and TRBJ1-3; D gene uncertain. Germline V CDR1 and CDR2: MNHNS, SASEGT. V lost 6 bases and J 4 bases, leaving 13 bases between the germline ends. This CDR3 has 14 residues. The CDR3: CASRNPDAGNTIYF. The CDR3 region has the DNA TGTGCCAGCAGGAACCCAGATGCCGGAAACACCATATATTTT.

The chain couples TRBV11-2 to TRBJ2-5; 7 bases map to TRBD1. The CDR3 has 14 amino acids. CDR1 is SGHAT, CDR2 FQNNGV, per germline. The J segment lost 7 bases and the V segment lost 7 bases, leaving 12 bases of the junction unmatched. This CDR3 reads CASTQGDRGGTQYF. The CDR3 coding sequence is TGTGCCAGCACCCAGGGGGATAGGGGTGGGACCCAGTACTTC.